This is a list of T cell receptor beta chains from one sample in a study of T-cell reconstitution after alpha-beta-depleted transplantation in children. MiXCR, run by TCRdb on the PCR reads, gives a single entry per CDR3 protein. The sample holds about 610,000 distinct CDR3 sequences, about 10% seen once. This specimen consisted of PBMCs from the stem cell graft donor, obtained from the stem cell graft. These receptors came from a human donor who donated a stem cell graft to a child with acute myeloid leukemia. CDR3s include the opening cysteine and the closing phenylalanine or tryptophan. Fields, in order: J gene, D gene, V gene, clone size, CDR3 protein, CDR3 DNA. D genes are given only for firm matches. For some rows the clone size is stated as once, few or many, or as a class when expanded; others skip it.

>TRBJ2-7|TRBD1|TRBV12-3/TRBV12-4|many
CASSPLDRGVYEQYF
TGTGCCAGCAGCCCACTTGACAGGGGGGTATACGAGCAGTACTTC
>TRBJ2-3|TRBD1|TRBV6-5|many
CASSYFGQGLSTDTQYF
TGTGCCAGCAGTTACTTTGGACAGGGGCTAAGCACAGATACGCAGTATTTT
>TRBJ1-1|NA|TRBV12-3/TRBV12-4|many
CASSTDPGTEAFF
TGTGCCAGCAGTACCGACCCGGGCACTGAAGCTTTCTTT
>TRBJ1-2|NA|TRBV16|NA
CASSQSRAGYGYTF
TGTGCCAGCAGCCAATCGAGGGCAGGCTATGGCTACACCTTC
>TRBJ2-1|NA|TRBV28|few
CASRRGSGTYNEQFF
TGTGCCAGCAGACGCGGATCCGGCACCTACAATGAGCAGTTCTTC
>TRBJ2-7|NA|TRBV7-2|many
CASSSMNEQYF
TGTGCCAGCAGCTCAATGAACGAGCAGTACTTC
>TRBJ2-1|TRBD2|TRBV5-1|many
CASSPSIAGAGNEQFF
TGCGCCAGCAGCCCATCAATAGCGGGAGCCGGCAATGAGCAGTTCTTC
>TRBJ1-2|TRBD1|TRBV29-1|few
CSGGTGAEGGYTF
TGCAGCGGGGGGACAGGGGCGGAGGGCGGCTACACCTTC
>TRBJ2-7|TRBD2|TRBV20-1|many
CSAEKAGGYEQYF
TGCAGTGCTGAAAAAGCGGGGGGCTACGAGCAGTACTTC
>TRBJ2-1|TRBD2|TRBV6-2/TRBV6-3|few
CASSTLTSGIRTNEQFF
TGTGCCAGCAGTACGTTGACTAGCGGGATCAGAACCAATGAGCAGTTCTTC
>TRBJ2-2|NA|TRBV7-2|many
CASSLALGDTGELFF
TGTGCCAGCAGCTTAGCTCTTGGCGACACCGGGGAGCTGTTTTTT
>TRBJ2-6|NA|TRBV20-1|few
CSAREGGTGANVLTF
TGCAGTGCTAGAGAAGGGGGAACTGGGGCCAACGTCCTGACTTTC
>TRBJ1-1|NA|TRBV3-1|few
CASSQPGPGTEAFF
TGTGCCAGCAGCCAACCGGGCCCGGGCACTGAAGCTTTCTTT
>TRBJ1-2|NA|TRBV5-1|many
CASSLDTTSYGYTF
TGCGCCAGCAGCTTGGACACAACTTCCTATGGCTACACCTTC
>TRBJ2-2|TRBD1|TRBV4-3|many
CASSQDSTGYGELFF
TGCGCCAGCAGCCAAGATTCGACAGGGTACGGGGAGCTGTTTTTT
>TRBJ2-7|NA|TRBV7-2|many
CASSLVSGEQYF
TGTGCCAGCAGCTTAGTGTCTGGGGAGCAGTACTTC
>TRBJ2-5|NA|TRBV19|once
CASTDREETQYF
TGTGCCAGTACGGACAGAGAAGAGACCCAGTACTTC
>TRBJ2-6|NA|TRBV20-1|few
CCASPSMGGLGANVLTF
TGCTGTGCTAGCCCATCGATGGGGGGCCTTGGGGCCAACGTCCTGACTTTC
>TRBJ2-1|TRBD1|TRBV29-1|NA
CSVEQGVAYNEQFF
TGCAGCGTTGAGCAGGGGGTCGCCTACAATGAGCAGTTCTTC
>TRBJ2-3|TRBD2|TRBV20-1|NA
CSARGLAGGLADTQYF
TGCAGTGCTAGAGGACTAGCGGGAGGTTTGGCAGATACGCAGTATTTT
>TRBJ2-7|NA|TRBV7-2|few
CASSLGANGGHEQYF
TGTGCCAGCAGCTTAGGCGCCAACGGGGGCCACGAGCAGTACTTC
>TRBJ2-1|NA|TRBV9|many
CASSASQPNEQFF
TGTGCCAGCAGCGCCTCACAGCCAAATGAGCAGTTCTTC
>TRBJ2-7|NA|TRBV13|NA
CASSFGSGGMATEQYF
TGTGCCAGCAGCTTTGGATCAGGGGGGATGGCGACCGAGCAGTACTTC
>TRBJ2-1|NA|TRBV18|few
CASSPRWDNEQFF
TGTGCCAGCTCACCGAGGTGGGACAATGAGCAGTTCTTC
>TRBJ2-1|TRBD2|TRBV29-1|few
CSVEGLAGSSYNEQFF
TGCAGCGTCGAGGGACTAGCGGGAAGCTCCTACAATGAGCAGTTCTTC
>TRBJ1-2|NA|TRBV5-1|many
CASSLGDTNYGYTF
TGCGCCAGCAGCTTGGGGGACACTAACTATGGCTACACCTTC
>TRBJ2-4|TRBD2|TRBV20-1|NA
CSATILTSGPKEAKNIQYF
TGCAGTGCTACTATTTTGACTAGCGGGCCCAAGGAGGCCAAAAACATTCAGTACTTC
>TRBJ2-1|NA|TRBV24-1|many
CATSDRGGASATNEQFF
TGTGCCACCAGTGATCGAGGCGGGGCTAGCGCTACCAATGAGCAGTTCTTC
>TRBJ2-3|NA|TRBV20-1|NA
CSARGGSGRENTQYF
TGCAGTGCTAGAGGGGGGTCGGGCCGGGAGAATACGCAGTATTTT
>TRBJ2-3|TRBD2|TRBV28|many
CASKISGKGDTQYF
TGTGCCAGCAAAATTAGCGGGAAGGGAGATACGCAGTATTTT
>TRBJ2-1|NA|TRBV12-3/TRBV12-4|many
CASSPVASYNEQFF
TGTGCCAGCAGTCCCGTGGCCTCCTACAATGAGCAGTTCTTC
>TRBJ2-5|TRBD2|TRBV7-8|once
CASSLSGLAGGPVGTQYF
TGTGCCAGCAGCCTCTCGGGACTAGCGGGAGGGCCGGTTGGTACCCAGTACTTC
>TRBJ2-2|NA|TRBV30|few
CACGRSNTGELFF
TGTGCCTGCGGCAGATCGAACACCGGGGAGCTGTTTTTT
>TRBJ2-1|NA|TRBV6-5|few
CASSTTSKEQFF
TGTGCCAGCAGTACTACTAGCAAGGAGCAGTTCTTC
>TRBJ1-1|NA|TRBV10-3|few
CAISVEGWTEAFF
TGTGCCATCAGTGTGGAGGGGTGGACTGAAGCTTTCTTT
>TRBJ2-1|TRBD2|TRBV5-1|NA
CASSPISGVSYNEQFF
TGCGCCAGCAGCCCTATCAGCGGGGTGTCCTACAATGAGCAGTTCTTC
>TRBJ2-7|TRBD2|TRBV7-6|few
CASSLGTSGTDEQYF
TGTGCCAGCAGCTTGGGGACTAGCGGGACCGACGAGCAGTACTTC
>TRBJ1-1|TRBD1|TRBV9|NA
CASSAQTGRMNTEAFF
TGTGCCAGCAGCGCACAGACAGGGCGGATGAACACTGAAGCTTTCTTT
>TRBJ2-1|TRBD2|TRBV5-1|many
CASSLAGLAGGNEQFF
TGCGCCAGCAGCTTGGCCGGACTAGCGGGAGGCAATGAGCAGTTCTTC
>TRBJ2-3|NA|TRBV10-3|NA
CAISELAGGDTQYF
TGTGCCATCAGTGAGTTAGCAGGTGGAGATACGCAGTATTTT
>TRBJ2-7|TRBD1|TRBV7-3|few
CASSPNTGGVDEQYF
TGTGCCAGCAGTCCTAACACAGGGGGCGTCGACGAGCAGTACTTC
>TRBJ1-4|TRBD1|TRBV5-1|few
CASSLGDSSSSTNEKLFF
TGCGCCAGCAGCTTGGGGGACAGCTCCTCTTCTACTAATGAAAAACTGTTTTTT
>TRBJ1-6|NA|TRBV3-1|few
CASSQVEGGSPLHF
TGTGCCAGCAGCCAGGTGGAGGGAGGTTCACCCCTCCACTTT
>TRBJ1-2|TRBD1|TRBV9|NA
CASSVGDRNYGYTF
TGTGCCAGCAGCGTAGGGGACAGGAACTATGGCTACACCTTC